This TCR beta chain comes out of a study of blood T cell repertoires in COVID-19. About the research overall: The samples span acute and convalescent COVID-19 from the United States, Italy and Spain. Sample material is recorded as cDNA or gDNA derived from T cells, B-cell-depleted T cells, or PBMCs.

Source study methods: Amplification with reference gene primers provided the estimates of nucleated cell counts. TCRdb keeps only in-frame clones here, not all; method: immunoSEQ multiplex PCR. That table gives V, J and clone size, and the DNA gave D and trimming. The sample includes 65,000 to 90,000 clones, around 80% seen only once; the top ten take 10%. V lost 2 bases to trimming and J lost 1 base, with 11 bases between them. This CDR3 is built from 16 residues. Per germline, CDR1 KGHSH and CDR2 LQKENI. The V and J genes are TRBV18 and TRBJ2-2, with D possibly matching TRBD1 (5 bases). This sequence was found in a man aged 55 to 70 with acute or convalescent COVID-19. Sequenced sample: peripheral blood. In nucleotides, the CDR3 is TGTGCCAGCTCACCAGGTTGGCAGGGGAACACCGGGGAGCTGTTTTTT. This codes for CASSPGWQGNTGELFF.